One sample yielded the 5 T cell receptor beta chains listed below, sequenced in a study of blood T cell repertoires in COVID-19. The method was immunoSEQ multiplex PCR; TCRdb's version includes in-frame clones alone and lacks a portion of them. The sample lists 250,000 to 350,000 clones; 80% to 90% were seen once. The sequencing sample was made of PBMCs or T cells enriched from blood (not recorded which). Every receptor here comes from a woman younger than 35 who had recovered from COVID-19.

The V gene is TRBV4-1, the J gene TRBJ1-5, with 8 bases identical to TRBD1. Germline V gene data show CDR1 as MGHRA and CDR2 as YSYEKL. The CDR3 runs 16 residues. J was trimmed by 2 bases and V by 3 bases; bases with no gene match: 6. Written as DNA, the CDR3 is TGCGCCAGCAGCCAGATTCAGGGACAGGGCAATCAGCCCCAGCATTTT. Translating gives CASSQIQGQGNQPQHF.

V is TRBV19 and J is TRBJ2-2; 7 nucleotides line up with TRBD1. The trim removed 8 bases at V and 6 bases at J, leaving 3 bases unmatched. From germline, CDR1 is LNHDA and CDR2 SQIVND (reference sequence). CDR3 length: 12 residues. The CDR3 sequence: CASARGPGELFF. As DNA, the CDR3 is TGTGCCAGTGCAAGGGGGCCCGGGGAGCTGTTTTTT.

This clone was seen once. The chain has TRBV30 and TRBJ2-3; 8 bases align to TRBD2. Germline V CDR1 and CDR2: GTSNPN, SVGIG (reference sequence). The CDR3 runs to 12 residues. J lost 3 bases, V lost 7 bases, and 3 bases had no gene match. The CDR3 nucleotides are TGTGCCTATAGCGGGGTGACAGATACGCAGTATTTT. It is translated as CAYSGVTDTQYF.

V and J are TRBV11-1 and TRBJ2-5, with 10 bases lining up with TRBD2. V lost 4 bases to trimming and J lost 0 bases; unmatched junction nucleotides: 5. Per the germline V gene, CDR1 is SGHAT and CDR2 is FQDESV (reference sequence). The length of the CDR3 is 16 residues. The chain's CDR3 is CASSSRLAGDQETQYF. CDR3 in DNA: TGTGCCAGCAGCTCTCGACTAGCGGGTGACCAAGAGACCCAGTACTTC.

In DNA, the CDR3 is TGTGCCAGCACCAGGGGGCCCTCCTACGAGCAGTACTTC. Translation: CASTRGPSYEQYF. This sequence joins TRBV6-5 and TRBJ2-7; 8 bases align to TRBD1. J lost 0 bases, V lost 7 bases, and 2 bases had no gene match. Germline lookup yields CDR1 MNHEY and CDR2 SVGAGI. The CDR3 spans 13 residues.